This T cell receptor (beta chain) was observed in a study of blood T cell repertoires in COVID-19. Study-level background: Some COVID-19 samples were acute and others convalescent; all came from the United States, Italy and Spain. PBMCs, B-cell-depleted T cells, or T cells provided the cDNA or gDNA that made up the material.

How the authors handled the data: Reference gene primer amplification yielded estimated nucleated cell counts. Sequencing was performed with immunoSEQ multiplex PCR; in TCRdb, only in-frame clones are kept and a portion is missing. D and trimming were read from the DNA, whereas the V and J calls and clone size are those reported in that table. Altogether about 62,000 clones are present, more than 90% being singletons, with the ten largest covering about 5.4%. V was clipped by 3 bases and J by 5 bases, with 7 bases between them. The CDR3 totals 12 residues. The germline V gene encodes CDR1 MNHNY and CDR2 SVGAGI (reference sequence).

The rearrangement links TRBV6-6 to TRBJ1-1; D gene uncertain. This sequence was found in a human donor in a cohort sampled during active COVID-19. The sample comprised peripheral blood. The CDR3 reads CASSYAGTEAFF. For the CDR3, the DNA is TGTGCCAGCAGTTATGCGGGGACTGAAGCTTTCTTT.